These 31 T cell receptor beta chains originate from one sample sequenced in a study of post-analysis software for immune sequencing data. Study-wide results and limits: TRBV5-6, TRBV5-1 and TRBV20-1 belonged to a set of roughly 5 TRBV segments that were more frequent in patients than controls.

cDNA libraries of TCR beta carried unique molecular identifiers. Via MiXCR, TCRdb re-called the PCR reads, giving one row per CDR3 protein. The table records some 700,000 distinct CDR3 sequences, around 60% of them present only once. These receptors are not linked to any known antigen. The sequenced material came from blood. The source of these receptors is a girl aged 2-10 years with multiple sclerosis.

This chain links TRBV5-1 with TRBJ2-7; a weak D match, TRBD1 (7 bases). CDR1 and CDR2 from the germline V gene are SGHRS and YFSETQ. This CDR3 has 15 residues. V was clipped by 4 bases and J by 1 base, with 15 bases between them. In DNA form, the CDR3 reads TGCGCCAGCAGCCGGTGGGACAGCGGGTCCTACGAGCAGTACTTC. Translated, it gives CASSRWDSGSYEQYF.

V gene TRBV6-5 combines with J gene TRBJ1-1; D might be TRBD1 (5 bases). Between the trimmed V and J ends, which lost 1 base and 7 bases, there was a span of 10 bases. Per germline, CDR1 MNHEY and CDR2 SVGAGI. The CDR3 is 13 residues long. The CDR3 protein is CASSYYRQGEAFF. CDR3 bases: TGTGCCAGCAGTTACTACAGGCAGGGTGAAGCTTTCTTT.

CDR3 region: CASSLADANYGYTF. CDR3 nucleotides: TGCGCCAGCAGCTTGGCAGATGCTAACTATGGCTACACCTTC. The rearrangement uses TRBV5-1 and TRBJ1-2; unclear D gene. The CDR3 runs 14 residues. Germline V gives CDR1 SGHRS, CDR2 YFSETQ. V was clipped by 0 bases and J by 0 bases, with 6 bases between them.

The V call is TRBV7-9, the J call TRBJ2-7; TRBD2 matches 8 bases. This CDR3 spans 15 amino acids. CDR1 SEHNR and CDR2 FQNEAQ come from the germline V gene (reference sequence). J lost 5 bases, V lost 6 bases, and 12 bases had no gene match. The CDR3 protein is CASRGPAGVPHEQYF. DNA of the CDR3: TGTGCCAGCAGGGGACCAGCGGGAGTCCCCCACGAGCAGTACTTC.

The V and J genes are TRBV11-2 and TRBJ2-1, with D unclear. Germline values: CDR1 SGHAT, CDR2 FQNNGV. This CDR3 is 14 amino acids long. V shed 5 bases and J shed 3 bases, with 11 bases lying between them. The CDR3 loop is CASSPTWNYNEQFF. The CDR3 DNA is TGTGCCAGCAGCCCTACCTGGAACTACAATGAGCAGTTCTTC.

The rearrangement uses TRBV7-8 and TRBJ2-1, with a tentative D call TRBD2 (7 bases). This CDR3 has 17 amino acids. Germline assignment: CDR1 SGHVS and CDR2 FQNEAQ. The V end was cut by 1 base, the J end by 5 bases, with 18 bases between. In DNA, the CDR3 is TGTGCCAGCAGCTTAGTCGGGGGGCGACTATCGAACAATGAGCAGTTCTTC. Its translation: CASSLVGGRLSNNEQFF.

The chain employs TRBV12-3 or TRBV12-4 and TRBJ1-6; the D gene is possibly TRBD1 (6 bases). Trimming removed 0 bases at V and 10 bases at J, with 22 bases between. The CDR3 consists of 18 residues. The CDR3 DNA reads TGTGCCAGCAGTTTAGCAAACCGGGACGGGGGGCGAAGGTCACCCCTCCACTTT. Its translation: CASSLANRDGGRRSPLHF.

The CDR3: CASIGQGAYEQYF. CDR3 coding DNA: TGTGCCAGCATCGGACAGGGGGCGTACGAGCAGTACTTC. The V gene is TRBV21-1, the J gene TRBJ2-7; TRBD1 is the table's D call and was not checked against the DNA. TRBV21-1 is a pseudogene. The CDR3 is 13 residues long.

V usage is TRBV12-3 or TRBV12-4 and J usage is TRBJ1-1; D is unresolved. The CDR3 loop spans 15 amino acids. Deletions cut 5 bases from V and 1 base from J, with 14 bases between. The chain's CDR3 is CASSPQRAQNTEAFF. Here the CDR3 DNA reads TGTGCCAGCAGTCCCCAAAGGGCTCAGAACACTGAAGCTTTCTTT.

A remark on this clonotype: One end of the junction fails to match germline, which may point to a read error. The chain recombines TRBV5-1 with TRBJ2-1; the D gene is possibly TRBD1 (9 bases). CDR3 length: 15 residues. Germline V gene data show CDR1 as SGHRS and CDR2 as YFSETQ. Here the CDR3 DNA reads TGTGCCAGCAGCTTAGCGGGACAGGGTTACAATGAGCAGTTCTTC. This sequence encodes CASSLAGQGYNEQFF.

This chain uses TRBV20-1 with TRBJ2-5; D is uncertain. CDR1 DFQATT and CDR2 SNEGSKA come from the germline V gene (reference sequence). Trimming took off 0 bases at V and 1 base at J, with 15 bases between the two ends. This CDR3 has 16 residues. CDR3 loop: CSARDEGNNVQETQYF. Here the CDR3 DNA reads TGCAGTGCTAGAGATGAAGGGAACAACGTCCAAGAGACCCAGTACTTC.

This clonotype occurred a few times. This chain uses TRBV11-2 with TRBJ2-3; maybe TRBD2 (6 bases). This CDR3 is 17 amino acids long. Germline V gene sequence: CDR1 SGHAT, CDR2 FQNNGV. Trimming cost V 2 bases and J 8 bases, with 23 bases left between them. CDR3: CASSLTLGGVRLGTQYF. The CDR3 DNA sequence: TGTGCCAGCAGCTTAACGCTCGGCGGGGTCCGCCTCGGTACGCAGTATTTT.

The rearrangement uses TRBV6-5 and TRBJ2-1; D remains unclear. This CDR3 has 15 residues. CDR1 and CDR2 (germline): MNHEY, SVGAGI. Trimming removed 0 bases from V and 5 bases from J, with 11 bases in between. CDR3 sequence: CASSYSGSLNNEQFF. CDR3 bases: TGTGCCAGCAGTTACTCGGGCAGCCTCAACAATGAGCAGTTCTTC.

This chain joins TRBV14 and TRBJ1-2; D gene unclear. Germline V gene lookup returns CDR1 SGHDN and CDR2 FVKESK. V was shortened by 0 bases and J by 2 bases, with 7 bases between the two germline ends. This CDR3 is 14 amino acids long. The CDR3 protein is CASSQESLNYGYTF. The CDR3 nucleotides are TGTGCCAGCAGCCAAGAGTCGTTAAACTATGGCTACACCTTC. The full variable domain, rest sourced from reference TRBV14 and TRBJ1-2, is EAGVTQFPSHSVIEKGQTVTLRCDPISGHDNLYWYRRVMGKEIKFLLHFVKESKQDESGMPNNRFLAERTGGTYSTLKVQPAELEDSGVYFCASSQESLNYGYTFGSGTRLTVV.

This clonotype was detected only a few times. The rearrangement joins TRBV6-2 or TRBV6-3 to TRBJ2-7, with 7 bases identical to TRBD2. Trimming cost V 5 bases and J 5 bases; bases outside gene matches: 15. The germline V gene encodes CDR1 MNHEY and CDR2 SVGEGT. The CDR3 is 16 residues long. The CDR3 DNA follows: TGTGCCAGCAGTGTCATTGCGGGAGTCTCGTGGCACGAGCAGTACTTC. Translation: CASSVIAGVSWHEQYF.

This clonotype showed up just a few times. V usage is TRBV7-2 and J usage is TRBJ2-7, with a possible D match to TRBD2 (6 bases). The germline CDR1 and CDR2 sequences are SGHTA and FQGNSA. This CDR3 is built from 18 residues. V gave up 3 bases and J gave up 2 bases, with 23 bases separating them. CDR3 region: CASSFVGQGNLAAYEQYF. DNA for the CDR3: TGTGCCAGCAGCTTTGTTGGTCAGGGAAATTTAGCGGCCTACGAGCAGTACTTC.

The chain employs TRBV14 and TRBJ1-2; D gene uncertain. Germline V gene data show CDR1 as SGHDN and CDR2 as FVKESK. Trimming removed 0 bases from V and 1 base from J, with 18 bases in between. This CDR3 is built from 18 residues. CDR3 DNA sequence: TGTGCCAGCAGCCAAGATCGGAGGGCAGGCCACTTTAACTATGGCTACACCTTC. It yields the protein CASSQDRRAGHFNYGYTF.

In its sample, this clonotype was seen a few times. The chain employs TRBV12-3 or TRBV12-4 and TRBJ2-4; TRBD2 matches 8 bases. The end of the DNA fits TRBJ2-7 better, so the J call may be wrong. The CDR3 sequence is 14 residues long. This CDR3 is CASSISGTSYEQYF. The CDR3 region has the DNA TGTGCCAGCAGCATTTCCGGGACTAGCTACGAGCAGTACTTC.

This chain's CDR3 is CSFSGQGYEQYF. CDR3 in DNA: TGCAGCTTTTCCGGACAGGGCTACGAGCAGTACTTC. The chain couples TRBV29-1 to TRBJ2-7, with TRBD1 identical over 8 bases. Germline V gene sequence: CDR1 SQVTM, CDR2 ANQGSEA. The V and J ends lost 8 bases and 3 bases, in that order; junction bases with no gene match: 6. This CDR3 comprises 12 residues.

This clonotype turned up a few times. The chain combines TRBV10-3 with TRBJ2-7, with 9 bases that match TRBD1. In germline, CDR1 is ENHRY, CDR2 SYGVKD. After removal of 0 bases from V and 5 bases from J, the junction contained 5 bases not matched to a gene. This CDR3 comprises 15 residues. The CDR3 bases are TGTGCCATCAGTGAGTCGATTGGGACAGGGAACGAGCAGTACTTC. This translates into CAISESIGTGNEQYF.

This clonotype was detected a few times. The genes are TRBV20-1 and TRBJ2-5; TRBD1 or TRBD2 may be the D gene (5 bases each). Between the trimmed V and J ends, which lost 6 bases and 1 base, there was a span of 12 bases. The CDR3 length is 13 residues. The germline V gene encodes CDR1 DFQATT and CDR2 SNEGSKA (reference sequence). CDR3 sequence: CSAWGSPQETQYF. CDR3 nucleotides: TGCAGTGCCTGGGGGAGTCCCCAAGAGACCCAGTACTTC.

The chain links TRBV6-5 to TRBJ2-2; 9 nucleotides line up with TRBD1. V lost 6 bases to trimming and J lost 4 bases; unmatched junction nucleotides: 9. The germline V gene encodes CDR1 MNHEY and CDR2 SVGAGI. The CDR3 is 16 residues long. The CDR3 sequence is CASRTGGRSTTGELFF. The CDR3 DNA is TGTGCCAGCAGGACAGGGGGGAGGAGCACCACCGGGGAGCTGTTTTTT.

The chain joins TRBV5-5 to TRBJ2-5, with D perhaps matching TRBD2 (7 bases). V lost 4 bases and J lost 7, with 17 bases in between. The length of the CDR3 is 14 residues. CDR1 is SGHKS, CDR2 YYEKEE, per germline (reference sequence). CDR3 residues: CASSIGGEGGTQYF. The CDR3 DNA follows: TGTGCCAGCAGCATTGGTGGGGAGGGGGGGACCCAGTACTTC.

The chain recombines TRBV18 with TRBJ2-1; 9 bases map to TRBD2. V shed 3 bases and J 6 bases; nucleotides not matched to a gene: 3. CDR3 length equals 14 residues. Germline assignment: CDR1 KGHSH and CDR2 LQKENI. CDR3 nucleotide sequence: TGTGCCAGCTCACCGACTAGCGGAGTCAATGAGCAGTTCTTC. It is translated as CASSPTSGVNEQFF.

The chain employs TRBV5-1 and TRBJ2-1; D tentatively fits TRBD1 or TRBD2 (5 bases each). V was pared by 4 bases and J by 5 bases, with 16 bases between. The length of the CDR3 is 15 residues. Germline V CDR1 and CDR2: SGHRS, YFSETQ. In DNA form, the CDR3 reads TGCGCCAGCAGCCAAACCCTAAGGGGAGACAATGAGCAGTTCTTC. It codes for CASSQTLRGDNEQFF.

V usage is TRBV10-3 and J usage is TRBJ1-2; D possibly corresponds to TRBD1 (6 bases). Germline lookup yields CDR1 ENHRY and CDR2 SYGVKD. CDR3 length equals 14 residues. V lost 5 bases and J 2 bases, leaving 12 bases between the germline ends. The CDR3 sequence is CAISRGGQNYGYTF. DNA of the CDR3: TGTGCCATCAGTCGTGGGGGGCAGAACTATGGCTACACCTTC.

This clonotype was seen a handful of times. The rearrangement uses TRBV5-6 and TRBJ2-1; D unresolved. The ends were cut back, 0 bases at V and 4 bases at J, with 11 bases in the middle. The germline gives CDR1 SGHDT, CDR2 YYEEEE. This CDR3 spans 15 amino acids. This CDR3 reads CASSLDSGPYNEQFF. The DNA of the CDR3 is TGTGCCAGCAGCTTGGACAGTGGCCCTTACAATGAGCAGTTCTTC.

This chain uses TRBV20-1 with TRBJ1-6; 8 positions agree with TRBD1. Germline-derived CDR1 and CDR2 are DFQATT and SNEGSKA (reference sequence). The CDR3 is 16 residues long. V lost 6 bases to trimming and J lost 2 bases; unmatched junction nucleotides: 9. CDR3 amino acids: CSASSRQGTYNSPLHF. DNA for the CDR3: TGCAGTGCAAGTTCCCGACAGGGGACCTATAATTCACCCCTCCACTTT.

The CDR3 region has the DNA TGCGCCAGCAGCTCCCTAGGGAGGCGGAGCTCCTACAATGAGCAGTTCTTC. Translating it yields CASSSLGRRSSYNEQFF. The genes are TRBV5-1 and TRBJ2-1, with D tentatively TRBD2 (6 bases). Germline V gives CDR1 SGHRS, CDR2 YFSETQ. V lost 3 bases and J 0 bases, leaving 16 bases between the germline ends. The CDR3 is 17 amino acids. Supplemented by reference TRBV5-1 and TRBJ2-1, the full variable domain reads KAGVTQTPRYLIKTRGQQVTLSCSPISGHRSVSWYQQTPGQGLQFLFEYFSETQRNKGNFPGRFSGRQFSNSRSEMNVSTLELGDSALYLCASSSLGRRSSYNEQFFGPGTRLTVL.

The genes are TRBV15 and TRBJ2-1, with 7 bases identical to TRBD2. The J call is uncertain, as TRBJ2-7 better fits the DNA end. This CDR3 spans 15 amino acids. CDR1 is LNHNV, CDR2 YYDKDF, per germline (reference sequence). CDR3 residues: CATSGNWTREGRQYF. The DNA of the CDR3 is TGTGCCACCAGCGGGAATTGGACCAGGGAGGGAAGGCAGTACTTC.

The chain couples TRBV14 to TRBJ2-2; no definite D call. V gave up 4 bases and J gave up 1 base, with 16 bases separating them. The CDR3 consists of 17 residues. Germline CDR1 and CDR2: SGHDN and FVKESK. CDR3 DNA sequence: TGTGCCAGCAGCCTTTACGAGACAACCGTGAACACCGGGGAGCTGTTTTTT. Its translation is CASSLYETTVNTGELFF.